A single sample is the source of the 31 T cell receptor beta chains below, sequenced in a study of T-cell reconstitution after alpha-beta-depleted transplantation in children. It was with unique molecular identifiers that the TCRbeta library was prepared. TCRdb reprocessed the PCR reads with MiXCR, giving one entry per CDR3 protein. Of under 60,000 distinct CDR3 sequences in the sample, 5.8% were seen once. Sequenced here: PBMCs, mostly from graft donor cells, sampled 60 days after TCRalphabeta/CD19-depleted stem cell transplant. These receptors were obtained from a female patient aged 2 to 10 who had a stem cell transplant for aplastic anemia, so the T cells may come from the graft donor.

This clonotype was seen repeatedly, ten times or more. The rearrangement links TRBV12-3 or TRBV12-4 to TRBJ2-1; 9 bases match TRBD1. Germline trimming cut 3 bases from V and 4 bases from J; bases unmatched to any gene: 4. The CDR3 runs to 15 residues. This CDR3 is CASSFQGQGYNEQFF. Here the CDR3 DNA reads TGTGCCAGCAGTTTTCAGGGACAGGGTTACAATGAGCAGTTCTTC.

This clonotype was recorded at least ten times. The chain links TRBV7-8 to TRBJ1-2, with no clear D. The germline gives CDR1 SGHVS, CDR2 FQNEAQ. The V end was cut by 5 bases, the J end by 4 bases, with 14 bases between. The CDR3 sequence is 14 residues long. The CDR3 DNA reads as TGTGCCAGCAGCCTGACTCAACTGGGCTATGGCTACACCTTC. It encodes CASSLTQLGYGYTF.

V and J are TRBV27 and TRBJ2-7, with D maybe TRBD1 (6 bases). The CDR3 has 15 amino acids. Per the germline V gene, CDR1 is MNHEY and CDR2 is SMNVEV (reference sequence). V was pared by 6 bases and J by 6 bases, with 21 bases between. CDR3 loop: CASRDGGMGQPEQYF. DNA of the CDR3: TGTGCCAGCAGAGATGGTGGGATGGGACAACCCGAGCAGTACTTC.

This clonotype was observed a handful of times. The genes are TRBV18 and TRBJ2-3, with 10 bases identical to TRBD2. Per the germline V gene, CDR1 is KGHSH and CDR2 is LQKENI. Losses at the gene ends were 0 bases for V and 5 bases for J; bases not matched to a gene: 8. The CDR3 is 17 residues long. The CDR3 reads CASSPPGSGGALDTQYF. The CDR3 region has the DNA TGTGCCAGCTCACCACCAGGAAGCGGGGGGGCCTTAGATACGCAGTATTTT.

This clonotype was counted at least ten times. The chain recombines TRBV7-9 with TRBJ2-5; D uncertain. Germline V gene data show CDR1 as SEHNR and CDR2 as FQNEAQ (reference sequence). The CDR3 is 12 amino acids. V dropped 3 bases and J dropped 0 bases, with 2 bases sitting between them. As DNA, the CDR3 is TGTGCCAGCAGCTTGAACCAAGAGACCCAGTACTTC. Translated, it gives CASSLNQETQYF.

This clonotype came up many times. The chain combines TRBV7-3 with TRBJ2-7; 8 bases fit TRBD1. V lost 5 bases and J lost 5; bases outside the gene matches: 5. The germline V gene encodes CDR1 SGHTA and CDR2 FQGTGA. This CDR3 is built from 13 residues. The DNA of the CDR3 is TGTGCCAGCAGCCTGACAGGGGAGAACGAGCAGTACTTC. Its translation is CASSLTGENEQYF.

This clonotype was seen ten or more times. The chain is built from TRBV12-3 or TRBV12-4 and TRBJ2-3; the match to TRBD1 covers 7 bases. J gave up 2 bases and V 8 bases, and 7 bases lay outside the gene matches. This CDR3 contains 14 residues. The CDR3 protein is CASSRQGNTDTQYF. CDR3 coding DNA: TGTGCCAGCTCCCGACAGGGCAACACAGATACGCAGTATTTT.

This clonotype was counted ten times or more. This chain uses TRBV5-1 with TRBJ2-3, with D tentatively TRBD1 or TRBD2 (5 bases each). Germline V gives CDR1 SGHRS, CDR2 YFSETQ. The CDR3 spans 14 residues. The V end lost 7 bases, the J end lost 1 base, and 13 bases lay between the germline ends. The CDR3 DNA is TGCGCCAGCTTGAAAGGGGACGGCACAGATACGCAGTATTTT. Translated, it gives CASLKGDGTDTQYF.

This clonotype came up many times. CDR3 loop: CASSVAGTYADTQYF. The CDR3 bases are TGTGCCAGCAGCGTAGCCGGTACTTATGCAGATACGCAGTATTTT. The chain is built from TRBV9 and TRBJ2-3; D not certain. Trimming cost V 0 bases and J 4 bases, with 12 bases left between them. Germline CDR1 and CDR2: SGDLS and YYNGEE. The CDR3 has 15 amino acids.

This clonotype was seen repeatedly, ten times or more. This chain links TRBV19 with TRBJ2-1; 7 bases line up with TRBD2. The germline V gene encodes CDR1 LNHDA and CDR2 SQIVND (reference sequence). CDR3 length equals 15 residues. V dropped 5 bases and J dropped 4; count of bases not matched to a gene: 8. CDR3 nucleotides: TGTGCCAGTAGTGGGAGGGACTCCTTTTACAATGAGCAGTTCTTC. Translated, it gives CASSGRDSFYNEQFF.

This clonotype was picked up many times. This rearrangement joins TRBV5-1 to TRBJ2-3, with TRBD1 as a possible D gene (7 bases). CDR3 length: 15 amino acids. Germline values: CDR1 SGHRS, CDR2 YFSETQ. Trimming stripped 7 bases from V and 3 bases from J, with 18 bases between. The DNA for the CDR3 is TGCGCCAGCGCAGGGGGGCAGGGTCCTACAGATACGCAGTATTTT. Translation: CASAGGQGPTDTQYF.

This clonotype was seen ten or more times. The genes are TRBV5-6 and TRBJ2-7; 12 nucleotides agree with TRBD1. The germline CDR1 and CDR2 sequences are SGHDT and YYEEEE. This CDR3 has 16 amino acids. The junction had 6 bases not matched to a gene; V was cut back by 2 bases and J by 3 bases. In DNA, the CDR3 is TGTGCCAGCAGCTTATTCCGGGACAGGGGGCTCTACGAGCAGTACTTC. Its translation is CASSLFRDRGLYEQYF.

This clonotype has a count of ten or more. V is TRBV24-1 and J is TRBJ2-1; D may be TRBD1 (5 bases). Trimming pared 0 bases from V and 8 bases from J, leaving 13 bases between. The CDR3 runs to 15 residues. Germline V gene lookup returns CDR1 KGHDR and CDR2 SFDVKD. CDR3 nucleotide sequence: TGTGCCACCAGTGATTTGAACAGGCAAGTCGATGAGCAGTTCTTC. Its translation: CATSDLNRQVDEQFF.

The sample holds a few counts of this clonotype. The chain is built from TRBV5-1 and TRBJ1-1, with a weak D call TRBD1 (6 bases). CDR1 SGHRS and CDR2 YFSETQ come from the germline V gene. The CDR3 totals 15 residues. Trimming took 4 bases from V and 0 from J, leaving 13 bases between them. The CDR3 sequence: CASSPPTGLNTEAFF. DNA for the CDR3: TGCGCCAGCAGCCCCCCGACAGGTCTGAACACTGAAGCTTTCTTT.

This clonotype was detected only a few times. The chain is built from TRBV3-1 and TRBJ1-5, with TRBD1 matching 12 bases. Germline loops: CDR1 LGHDT, CDR2 YNNKEL (reference sequence). Unmatched junction bases numbered 2, after V lost 5 bases and J lost 6 bases. This CDR3 is built from 14 residues. The DNA of the CDR3 is TGTGCCAGCAGCGGGACAGGGGGCGGTCAGCCCCAGCATTTT. Residues: CASSGTGGGQPQHF.

This chain joins TRBV27 and TRBJ2-1, with TRBD1 identical over 9 bases. The trim removed 5 bases at V and 6 bases at J, leaving 14 bases unmatched. The germline V gene encodes CDR1 MNHEY and CDR2 SMNVEV (reference sequence). CDR3 length equals 17 residues. Here the CDR3 reads CASSLLLVGQGSNEQFF. Here the CDR3 DNA reads TGTGCCAGCAGTCTACTTTTGGTGGGACAGGGTAGCAATGAGCAGTTCTTC.

The chain recombines TRBV25-1 with TRBJ1-5; TRBD1 is a possible D gene (6 bases). The CDR3 spans 16 residues. Looked up from germline, CDR1 is MGHDK and CDR2 is SYGVNS. V was trimmed by 4 bases and J by 1 base, leaving 14 bases between them. CDR3 sequence: CASSGDTGCSNQPQHF. The DNA of the CDR3 is TGTGCCAGCAGTGGGGACACAGGATGCAGCAATCAGCCCCAGCATTTT.

At least ten counts were recorded for this clonotype. V usage is TRBV7-2 and J usage is TRBJ1-2; 12 bases fit TRBD1. The V gene end was trimmed by 5 bases and the J gene end by 1 base; junction bases not matched to a gene: 8. The CDR3 extends over 17 amino acids. Per germline, CDR1 SGHTA and CDR2 FQGNSA. The CDR3 is CASSPGTGGHLNYGYTF. As DNA, the CDR3 is TGTGCCAGCAGCCCAGGGACAGGGGGCCACCTTAACTATGGCTACACCTTC.

The table lists this clonotype with many counts. The rearrangement links TRBV5-1 to TRBJ2-6, with D possibly matching TRBD1 (6 bases). Trimming removed 5 bases at V and 3 bases at J, with 6 bases between. Germline CDR1 SGHRS, CDR2 YFSETQ. The CDR3 is 13 amino acids. The CDR3 region has the DNA TGCGCCAGCAGACAGGGTGGGGCCAACGTCCTGACTTTC. This gives the protein CASRQGGANVLTF.

This clonotype occurred many times. The chain has TRBV5-1 and TRBJ2-7, with 8 bases lining up with TRBD2. With 4 bases clipped from V and 9 bases from J, the junction kept 27 bases outside the gene matches. This CDR3 contains 19 residues. The germline V gene encodes CDR1 SGHRS and CDR2 YFSETQ. The CDR3, as DNA: TGCGCCAGCAGCCCAATGAATGATACTATACTAGCGGCATACAAGGGGCAGTACTTC. Protein: CASSPMNDTILAAYKGQYF. Based on the CDR3 plus reference TRBV5-1 and TRBJ2-7, the full variable domain is KAGVTQTPRYLIKTRGQQVTLSCSPISGHRSVSWYQQTPGQGLQFLFEYFSETQRNKGNFPGRFSGRQFSNSRSEMNVSTLELGDSALYLCASSPMNDTILAAYKGQYFGPGTRLTVT.

This clonotype was seen at least ten times. The chain is built from TRBV20-1 and TRBJ1-1; no definite D call. Germline V gene sequence: CDR1 DFQATT, CDR2 SNEGSKA (reference sequence). The V and J ends lost 1 base and 1 base respectively, with 13 bases between them. This CDR3 comprises 15 residues. Here the CDR3 DNA reads TGCAGTGCTAGAGTTTCGGGGTTCGGGAACACTGAAGCTTTCTTT. It yields the protein CSARVSGFGNTEAFF.

This clonotype was observed at least ten times. The DNA for the CDR3 is TGTGCCAGCAGACAGGGGGAAAAACTGTTTTTT. Residues: CASRQGEKLFF. The chain links TRBV6-5 to TRBJ1-4, with 7 bases aligning to TRBD1. V lost 6 bases to trimming and J lost 8 bases; unmatched junction nucleotides: 0. This CDR3 is built from 11 residues. CDR1 and CDR2 from the germline V gene are MNHEY and SVGAGI.

This clonotype was picked up many times. V and J are TRBV7-2 and TRBJ1-2, with 9 bases that match TRBD1. Per germline, CDR1 SGHTA and CDR2 FQGNSA. Germline trimming cut 6 bases from V and 0 bases from J; bases unmatched to any gene: 5. The CDR3 is 15 amino acids. The CDR3 reads CASSPGTGPNYGYTF. In nucleotides, the CDR3 is TGTGCCAGCAGTCCCGGGACAGGGCCTAACTATGGCTACACCTTC.

The table lists this clonotype with many counts. The genes are TRBV18 and TRBJ2-1; perhaps TRBD2 as D (5 bases). With 3 bases removed from V and 5 bases from J, the gap between germline ends came to 11 bases. This CDR3 spans 14 amino acids. Germline V gene lookup returns CDR1 KGHSH and CDR2 LQKENI. CDR3 protein: CASSPTSRDNEQFF. The CDR3 bases are TGTGCCAGCTCACCTACTAGTAGGGACAATGAGCAGTTCTTC.

There are a few counts of this clonotype. At one of its ends the junction is not consistent with the germline gene, which may arise from a read error. The chain recombines TRBV7-3 with TRBJ2-7; TRBD2 matches 7 bases. CDR1 and CDR2 from the germline V gene are SGHTA and FQGTGA. There are 12 residues in the CDR3. CDR3 nucleotide sequence: TGTGCCAGCAGCCTAACGGGAGGCGAGCAGTACTTC. As protein: CASSLTGGEQYF.

This clonotype was recorded at least ten times. The V gene is TRBV10-3, the J gene TRBJ2-1, with 11 bases lining up with TRBD2. The CDR3 sequence is 16 residues long. Germline V gene lookup returns CDR1 ENHRY and CDR2 SYGVKD. J was trimmed by 8 bases and V by 9 bases; bases with no gene match: 15. The CDR3 spells CAISHLSGGAGYEQFF. The CDR3 nucleotides are TGTGCCATTAGTCACCTTAGCGGGGGGGCCGGTTATGAGCAGTTCTTC.

Ten or more counts support this clonotype. The CDR3 DNA reads as TGCAGTGCTTGGGACAGGGTTCGCGGGGGCGTCACCTACGAGCAGTACTTC. Its protein is CSAWDRVRGGVTYEQYF. This chain joins TRBV20-1 and TRBJ2-7; TRBD1 matches 9 bases. The V and J ends lost 5 bases and 2 bases, in that order; junction bases with no gene match: 16. This CDR3 region has 17 residues. Germline V CDR1 and CDR2: DFQATT, SNEGSKA (reference sequence).

This clonotype was counted many times. The gene calls are TRBV20-1 and TRBJ1-6; TRBD1 aligns across 8 bases. V shed 6 bases, J shed 10 bases, and the junction held 8 bases outside the gene matches. The germline gives CDR1 DFQATT, CDR2 SNEGSKA (reference sequence). The CDR3 is 13 amino acids. The DNA for the CDR3 is TGCAGTGCCGCAGGGGGCTCACAATCACCCCTCCACTTT. Protein: CSAAGGSQSPLHF.

Many counts were recorded for this clonotype. The rearrangement joins TRBV5-1 to TRBJ2-1; TRBD2 matches 7 bases. Trimming cost V 8 bases and J 4 bases; bases outside gene matches: 9. The CDR3 sequence is 14 residues long. Germline values: CDR1 SGHRS, CDR2 YFSETQ. CDR3 DNA: TGCGCCAGTAGAAGAGGGGAGGGTTACAATGAGCAGTTCTTC. This translates into CASRRGEGYNEQFF.

This clonotype was picked up many times. The chain employs TRBV7-7 and TRBJ2-5; D is perhaps TRBD1 (6 bases). Germline V gene data show CDR1 as SSHAT and CDR2 as FNYEAQ (reference sequence). V lost 2 bases, J lost 4 bases, and 14 bases lay in between. This CDR3 contains 15 residues. This CDR3 is CASSLSWTDRETQYF. CDR3 nucleotide sequence: TGTGCCAGCAGCTTATCTTGGACAGACCGAGAGACCCAGTACTTC.

This clonotype was seen many times. The chain's CDR3 is CASSLDGRTDTQYF. DNA for the CDR3: TGTGCCAGCAGCTTAGATGGGCGCACAGATACGCAGTATTTT. This chain links TRBV7-9 with TRBJ2-3; D remains unclear. Trimming left V 1 base short and J 1 base short, with 6 bases between. Germline loops: CDR1 SEHNR, CDR2 FQNEAQ (reference sequence). The CDR3 runs to 14 residues.